A single sample is the source of the 22 T cell receptor beta chains below, sequenced in a study of T cell responses to AZD1222 COVID-19 vaccine. Libraries were prepared by immunoSEQ multiplex PCR; TCRdb keeps only in-frame clonotypes and omits some of them. The sample shows around 130,000 clones, 70% to 90% of them seen only once. This material consisted of peripheral blood, taken on day 0 of AZD1222 vaccination. These receptors were taken from an adult in good health.

The CDR3 spells CAWAGGGNGEQYF. The CDR3 nucleotides read TGTGCCTGGGCAGGGGGCGGGAACGGCGAGCAGTACTTC. V usage is TRBV30 and J usage is TRBJ2-7; TRBD1 agrees at 8 bases. Germline assignment: CDR1 GTSNPN and CDR2 SVGIG (reference sequence). J gave up 6 bases and V 5 bases, and 9 bases lay outside the gene matches. This CDR3 spans 13 amino acids.

The gene calls are TRBV9 and TRBJ2-1, with unresolved D. Per the germline V gene, CDR1 is SGDLS and CDR2 is YYNGEE. The CDR3 loop spans 16 amino acids. V dropped 1 base and J dropped 4 bases, with 15 bases sitting between them. The CDR3 DNA reads as TGTGCCAGCAGCGTATCCGAGCTGCCCGGTTACAATGAGCAGTTCTTC. Amino acid sequence: CASSVSELPGYNEQFF.

In nucleotides, the CDR3 is TGTGCCAGCAGCCAACCTAGCGGGAGAGGGGCCCAAGAGACCCAGTACTTC. Amino acids: CASSQPSGRGAQETQYF. The chain is built from TRBV7-9 and TRBJ2-5, with 10 positions matching TRBD2. The CDR3 is 17 amino acids. The V gene end was trimmed by 5 bases and the J gene end by 1 base; junction bases not matched to a gene: 10. Per the germline V gene, CDR1 is SEHNR and CDR2 is FQNEAQ (reference sequence).

The V and J genes are TRBV6-4 and TRBJ1-6; 7 nucleotides line up with TRBD1. The V and J ends lost 5 bases and 1 base, in that order; junction bases with no gene match: 11. CDR3 length equals 18 residues. CDR1 and CDR2 from the germline V gene are MRHNA and SNTAGT. The CDR3: CASSPISGGLSYNSPLHF. The CDR3 DNA follows: TGTGCCAGCAGTCCCATATCAGGGGGTTTGTCCTATAATTCACCCCTCCACTTT.

The CDR3 DNA follows: TGTGCCAGTAGTACCGAGGACAGGTATCAAGAGACCCAGTACTTC. Translating it yields CASSTEDRYQETQYF. The chain joins TRBV19 to TRBJ2-5; 7 bases are shared with TRBD1. Germline V CDR1 and CDR2: LNHDA, SQIVND (reference sequence). V lost 4 bases to trimming and J lost 2 bases; unmatched junction nucleotides: 7. The CDR3 sequence is 15 residues long.

In DNA, the CDR3 is TGTGCCAGCAGTCGGAGCGGGGATCTCAATAATTCACCCCTCCACTTT. This gives the protein CASSRSGDLNNSPLHF. V gene TRBV27 combines with J gene TRBJ1-6; D gene ambiguous. Trimming stripped 5 bases from V and 5 bases from J, with 16 bases between. The germline CDR1 and CDR2 sequences are MNHEY and SMNVEV (reference sequence). There are 16 residues in the CDR3.

The genes are TRBV2 and TRBJ1-5; a possible D gene is TRBD1 (6 bases). Germline V lookup: CDR1 SNHLY, CDR2 FYNNEI. The CDR3 loop spans 14 amino acids. The V and J ends lost 4 bases and 2 bases respectively, with 9 bases between them. The CDR3 loop is CASSVRGGNQPQHF. In DNA form, the CDR3 reads TGTGCCAGCAGTGTCAGGGGTGGCAATCAGCCCCAGCATTTT.

The V and J genes are TRBV5-4 and TRBJ1-6, with 8 bases lining up with TRBD1. The CDR3 totals 14 residues. Looked up from germline, CDR1 is SGHNT and CDR2 is YYREEE (reference sequence). The J segment lost 9 bases and the V segment lost 2 bases, leaving 4 bases of the junction unmatched. This CDR3 is CASSFDRGSSPLHF. The CDR3 DNA reads as TGTGCCAGCAGCTTCGACAGGGGAAGTTCACCCCTCCACTTT.

The CDR3: CASSLKGPPEEKLFF. The CDR3 DNA follows: TGTGCCAGCAGCTTAAAGGGACCACCCGAGGAAAAACTGTTTTTT. V and J are TRBV7-3 and TRBJ1-4; D may be TRBD1 (5 bases). Trimming pared 1 base from V and 8 bases from J, leaving 14 bases between. Germline V gene sequence: CDR1 SGHTA, CDR2 FQGTGA. CDR3 length: 15 amino acids.

This chain connects TRBV11-2 to TRBJ1-2; D gene uncertain. The CDR3 loop spans 14 amino acids. V was shortened by 0 bases and J by 4 bases, with 9 bases between the two germline ends. CDR1 SGHAT and CDR2 FQNNGV come from the germline V gene. The CDR3: CASSLESRFYGYTF. CDR3 DNA: TGTGCCAGCAGCTTAGAATCTCGATTCTATGGCTACACCTTC.

The chain joins TRBV2 to TRBJ2-1, with 10 bases matching TRBD1. The J segment lost 8 bases and the V segment lost 6 bases, leaving 4 bases of the junction unmatched. This CDR3 has 13 amino acids. Germline lookup yields CDR1 SNHLY and CDR2 FYNNEI. In DNA, the CDR3 is TGTGCCAGCAGGGGAGACAGGGGGCATGAGCAGTTCTTC. Amino acids: CASRGDRGHEQFF. Full variable domain (missing parts from reference TRBV2 and TRBJ2-1): EPEVTQTPSHQVTQMGQEVILRCVPISNHLYFYWYRQILGQKVEFLVSFYNNEISEKSEIFDDQFSVERPDGSNFTLKIRSTKLEDSAMYFCASRGDRGHEQFFGPGTRLTVL.

The V gene is TRBV7-7, the J gene TRBJ2-6, with 7 bases identical to TRBD2. Trimming cost V 5 bases and J 0 bases; bases outside gene matches: 7. This CDR3 is 17 amino acids long. Germline CDR1 reads SSHAT; CDR2 reads FNYEAQ (reference sequence). CDR3 amino acids: CASSPKGGSSGANVLTF. The CDR3 DNA reads as TGTGCCAGCAGCCCGAAGGGCGGGAGCTCTGGGGCCAACGTCCTGACTTTC.

The chain uses TRBV19 and TRBJ1-1, with D hard to call. Germline CDR1 reads LNHDA; CDR2 reads SQIVND (reference sequence). The CDR3 contains 14 residues. V was shortened by 1 base and J by 7 bases, with 13 bases between the two germline ends. The CDR3: CASSIGVVMVEAFF. The CDR3 nucleotides are TGTGCCAGTAGTATAGGTGTGGTTATGGTTGAAGCTTTCTTT.

V is TRBV18 and J is TRBJ1-4; D unresolved. Trimming removed 3 bases from V and 5 bases from J, with 13 bases in between. This CDR3 contains 15 residues. Germline CDR1 reads KGHSH; CDR2 reads LQKENI. CDR3: CASSPVTLGNEKLFF. The CDR3 DNA sequence: TGTGCCAGCTCACCCGTGACATTGGGCAATGAAAAACTGTTTTTT.

The V call is TRBV19, the J call TRBJ2-7; no definite D call. The CDR3 extends over 13 amino acids. V shed 5 bases and J shed 6 bases, with 14 bases lying between them. Germline CDR1 LNHDA, CDR2 SQIVND (reference sequence). The CDR3 is CASSSLIGGEQYF. The CDR3 nucleotides are TGTGCCAGTAGTTCCCTGATCGGCGGCGAGCAGTACTTC. Full variable domain (remainder filled in from reference TRBV19 and TRBJ2-7): DGGITQSPKYLFRKEGQNVTLSCEQNLNHDAMYWYRQDPGQGLRLIYYSQIVNDFQKGDIAEGYSVSREKKESFPLTVTSAQKNPTAFYLCASSSLIGGEQYFGPGTRLTVT.

The chain employs TRBV11-2 and TRBJ1-4, with TRBD1 matching over 7 bases. CDR3 length: 16 residues. From germline, CDR1 is SGHAT and CDR2 FQNNGV. J was trimmed by 7 bases and V by 4 bases; bases with no gene match: 12. The CDR3 coding sequence is TGTGCCAGCAGCTCTTCCTACAGGGGTAGACGTGAAAAACTGTTTTTT. Its translation: CASSSSYRGRREKLFF.

This chain joins TRBV6-5 and TRBJ2-1; a weak D match, TRBD1 (6 bases). Per germline, CDR1 MNHEY and CDR2 SVGAGI. V lost 6 bases and J lost 4, with 13 bases in between. The CDR3 contains 14 residues. For the CDR3, the DNA is TGTGCCAGCAGAGACAGGATTCGGTACAATGAGCAGTTCTTC. This sequence encodes CASRDRIRYNEQFF.

This clone came up once. The J gene is TRBJ1-2, the V gene TRBV30; no clear D gene. The CDR3 is made up of 12 amino acids. Trimming took 4 bases from V and 7 from J, leaving 13 bases between them. Germline V gene lookup returns CDR1 GTSNPN and CDR2 SVGIG (reference sequence). This CDR3 reads CAWTPGVRGYTF. For the CDR3, the DNA is TGTGCCTGGACCCCTGGGGTCCGTGGCTACACCTTC.

The chain couples TRBV5-1 to TRBJ1-3; 8 nucleotides match TRBD1. The CDR3 runs to 17 residues. Per germline, CDR1 SGHRS and CDR2 YFSETQ. The J segment lost 4 bases and the V segment lost 6 bases, leaving 15 bases of the junction unmatched. DNA of the CDR3: TGCGCCAGCACCGAGGAGGCGGCAGGGGGCCGGGGAAACACCATATATTTT. The encoded protein is CASTEEAAGGRGNTIYF.

In its sample, this clone was seen once. The rearrangement joins TRBV5-1 to TRBJ2-2; possibly TRBD2 for D (6 bases). The CDR3 is 14 residues long. The V and J ends lost 3 bases and 6 bases respectively, with 12 bases between them. Germline CDR1 and CDR2: SGHRS and YFSETQ. CDR3: CASSSQWGAGELFF. CDR3 sequence (DNA): TGCGCCAGCAGCTCACAGTGGGGGGCCGGGGAGCTGTTTTTT.

This sequence joins TRBV5-1 and TRBJ2-7; D call uncertain. In germline, CDR1 is SGHRS, CDR2 YFSETQ. The V end lost 0 bases, the J end lost 4 bases, and 5 bases lay between the germline ends. CDR3 length: 12 residues. This CDR3 is CASSLGQYEQYF. Here the CDR3 DNA reads TGCGCCAGCAGCTTGGGTCAATACGAGCAGTACTTC.

The rearrangement links TRBV5-1 to TRBJ1-6; D is undetermined. V shed 4 bases and J shed 6 bases, with 11 bases lying between them. The germline V gene encodes CDR1 SGHRS and CDR2 YFSETQ. The CDR3 covers 14 residues. In nucleotides, the CDR3 is TGCGCCAGCAGCCCCTGGTCGTTTAATTCACCCCTCCACTTT. Its translation is CASSPWSFNSPLHF.